This TCR beta chain was captured by sequencing in a study of T cells in Graves' hyperthyroidism and ophthalmopathy. This clonotype was seen a few times. Amplified TCR beta CDR3 regions came from RNA transcripts. HTBI primers drove first-round RT-PCR of the TCR CDR3. TCRdb recomputed calls from the multiplex PCR reads with MiXCR, one row per CDR3 protein. There are hundreds of thousands of distinct CDR3 sequences in the sample; about two fifths occur only once, and approximately 8.7% lies in the top ten. The CDR3 contains 14 residues. The V gene's germline CDR1 is SGDLS and CDR2 YYNGEE. Trimming removed 5 bases from V and 2 bases from J, with 13 bases in between.

V gene TRBV9 combines with J gene TRBJ1-1; D ambiguous. This TCR was recovered from a man aged 18 to 30 with Graves' hyperthyroidism. Sequencing input: blood. The CDR3 region is CASSIGDSNTEAFF. Written as DNA, the CDR3 is TGTGCCAGCAGTATTGGGGATTCCAACACTGAAGCTTTCTTT.